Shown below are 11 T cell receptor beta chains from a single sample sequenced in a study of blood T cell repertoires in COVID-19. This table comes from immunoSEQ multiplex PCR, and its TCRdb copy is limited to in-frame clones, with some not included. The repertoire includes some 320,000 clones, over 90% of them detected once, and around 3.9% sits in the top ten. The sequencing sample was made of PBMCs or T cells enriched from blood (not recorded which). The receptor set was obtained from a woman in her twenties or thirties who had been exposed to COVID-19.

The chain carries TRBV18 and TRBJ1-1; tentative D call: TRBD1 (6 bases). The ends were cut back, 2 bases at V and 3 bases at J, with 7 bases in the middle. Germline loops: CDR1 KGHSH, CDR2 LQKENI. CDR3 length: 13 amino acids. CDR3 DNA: TGTGCCAGCTCACCAGAGGGGGACACTGAAGCTTTCTTT. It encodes CASSPEGDTEAFF. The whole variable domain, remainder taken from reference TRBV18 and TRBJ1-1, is NAGVMQNPRHLVRRRGQEARLRCSPMKGHSHVYWYRQLPEEGLKFMVYLQKENIIDESGMPKERFSAEFPKEGPSILRIQQVVRGDSAAYFCASSPEGDTEAFFGQGTRLTVV.

CDR3 coding DNA: TGTGCCAGCAGTTTAGGAGGCTGGTTCACAGATACGCAGTATTTT. Its protein is CASSLGGWFTDTQYF. The rearrangement uses TRBV28 and TRBJ2-3, with D perhaps matching TRBD2 (5 bases). Germline CDR1 is MDHEN and CDR2 is SYDVKM. Trimming took off 2 bases at V and 2 bases at J, with 11 bases between the two ends. CDR3 length: 15 residues. Full variable domain (outside the CDR3, taken from reference TRBV28 and TRBJ2-3): DVKVTQSSRYLVKRTGEKVFLECVQDMDHENMFWYRQDPGLGLRLIYFSYDVKMKEKGDIPEGYSVSREKKERFSLILESASTNQTSMYLCASSLGGWFTDTQYFGPGTRLTVL.

The CDR3 loop is CASSPRTVTYNSPLHF. CDR3 sequence (DNA): TGTGCCAGTAGCCCCCGGACAGTCACCTATAATTCACCCCTCCACTTT. The chain joins TRBV19 to TRBJ1-6; D possibly corresponds to TRBD1 (6 bases). Germline assignment: CDR1 LNHDA and CDR2 SQIVND (reference sequence). The CDR3 covers 16 residues. V lost 6 bases, J lost 2 bases, and 14 bases lay in between.

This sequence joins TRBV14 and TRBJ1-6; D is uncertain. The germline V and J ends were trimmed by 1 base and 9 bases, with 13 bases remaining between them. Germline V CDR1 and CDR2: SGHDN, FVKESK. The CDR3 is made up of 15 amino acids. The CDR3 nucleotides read TGTGCCAGCAGCCAAGTCCCCGACGGGGTTTCACCCCTCCACTTT. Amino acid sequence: CASSQVPDGVSPLHF.

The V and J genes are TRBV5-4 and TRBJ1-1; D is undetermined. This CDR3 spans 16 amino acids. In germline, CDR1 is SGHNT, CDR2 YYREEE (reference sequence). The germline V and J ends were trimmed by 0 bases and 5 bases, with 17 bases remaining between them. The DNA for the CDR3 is TGTGCCAGCAGCTTGGCCGAACAGTCGGTTTCAACTGAAGCTTTCTTT. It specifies CASSLAEQSVSTEAFF. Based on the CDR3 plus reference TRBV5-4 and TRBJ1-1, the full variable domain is ETGVTQSPTHLIKTRGQQVTLRCSSQSGHNTVSWYQQALGQGPQFIFQYYREEENGRGNFPPRFSGLQFPNYSSELNVNALELDDSALYLCASSLAEQSVSTEAFFGQGTRLTVV.

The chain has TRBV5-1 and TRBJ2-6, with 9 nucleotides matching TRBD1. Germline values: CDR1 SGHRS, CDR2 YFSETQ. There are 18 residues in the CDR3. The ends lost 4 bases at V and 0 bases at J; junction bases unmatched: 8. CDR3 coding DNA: TGCGCCAGCAGCCATCAGACAGGGGGGAGCTCTGGGGCCAACGTCCTGACTTTC. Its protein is CASSHQTGGSSGANVLTF.

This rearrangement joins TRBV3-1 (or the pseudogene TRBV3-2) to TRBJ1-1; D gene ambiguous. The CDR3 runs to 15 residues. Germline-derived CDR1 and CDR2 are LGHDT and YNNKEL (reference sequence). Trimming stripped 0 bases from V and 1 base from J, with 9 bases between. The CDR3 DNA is TGTGCCAGCAGCCAAGATCGGGTGCCGAACACTGAAGCTTTCTTT. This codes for CASSQDRVPNTEAFF.

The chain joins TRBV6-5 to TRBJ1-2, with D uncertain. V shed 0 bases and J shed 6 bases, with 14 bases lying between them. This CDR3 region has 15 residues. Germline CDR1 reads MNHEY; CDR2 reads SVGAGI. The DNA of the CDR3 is TGTGCCAGCAGTTACTCGAAGAGGGCTGACCATGGCTACACCTTC. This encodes CASSYSKRADHGYTF.

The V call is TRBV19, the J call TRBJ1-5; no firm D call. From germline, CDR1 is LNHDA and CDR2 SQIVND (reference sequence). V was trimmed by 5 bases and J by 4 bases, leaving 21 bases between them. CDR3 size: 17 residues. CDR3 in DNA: TGTGCCAGTAGTCCCTTCTGGGCGGGTGGAAAAAATCAGCCCCAGCATTTT. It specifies CASSPFWAGGKNQPQHF.

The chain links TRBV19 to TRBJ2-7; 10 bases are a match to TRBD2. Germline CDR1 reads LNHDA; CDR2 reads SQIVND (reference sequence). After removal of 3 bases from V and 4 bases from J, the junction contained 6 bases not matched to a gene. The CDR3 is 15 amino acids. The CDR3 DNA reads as TGTGCCAGTAGTATTGGCCTAGCGGGGGTATACGAGCAGTACTTC. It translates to CASSIGLAGVYEQYF. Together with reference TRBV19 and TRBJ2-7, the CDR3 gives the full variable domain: DGGITQSPKYLFRKEGQNVTLSCEQNLNHDAMYWYRQDPGQGLRLIYYSQIVNDFQKGDIAEGYSVSREKKESFPLTVTSAQKNPTAFYLCASSIGLAGVYEQYFGPGTRLTVT.

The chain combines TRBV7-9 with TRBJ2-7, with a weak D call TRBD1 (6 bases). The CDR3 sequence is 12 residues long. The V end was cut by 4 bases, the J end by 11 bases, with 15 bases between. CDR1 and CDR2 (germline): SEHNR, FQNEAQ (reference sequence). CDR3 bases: TGTGCCAGCAGCTCGGTGGAAGGGACAAAGTACTTC. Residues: CASSSVEGTKYF.